Listed below are T cell receptor beta chains from one sample, sequenced in a study of CD8 T cell repertoires and HIV-1 epitope variants. The antigens these receptors bind are not known. The protocol was immunoSEQ multiplex PCR, while the TCRdb copy is restricted to in-frame clones and leaves out a portion. The repertoire holds fewer than 7,000 clones, about 71% seen once, with under 45% in the top ten. The specimen was cultured CD8+ T cells derived from PBMCs. The receptors come from a male donor with HIV. Each CDR3 is given with its conserved first and last residue. D genes are given only for firm matches. Part of the rows lack a size; the others show once, few, many or a class for expanded clones.

clone_size,d_call,v_call,j_call,cdr3_length,cdr3_nt,cdr3_aa
NA,TRBD2,TRBV7-7,TRBJ2-2,16,TGTGCCAGCAGCTCTTTTCCGGGGGGGAACACCGGGGAGCTGTTTTTT,CASSSFPGGNTGELFF
NA,NA,TRBV6-5,TRBJ2-1,13,TGTGCCAGCGGGGGATCCTCCTACAATGAGCAGTTCTTC,CASGGSSYNEQFF
few,NA,TRBV28,TRBJ2-2,13,TGTGCCAGCAGTTTAATTAGCACCGGGGAGCTGTTTTTT,CASSLISTGELFF
NA,TRBD2,TRBV7-2,TRBJ2-3,14,TGTGCCAGCAGCTTCCGGACTAGCGGCCCCCTTCAGTATTTT,CASSFRTSGPLQYF
NA,NA,TRBV9,TRBJ2-2,17,TGTGCCAGCACCACGCCGCGGGACAGCCTAAACACCGGGGAGCTGTTTTTT,CASTTPRDSLNTGELFF
NA,NA,TRBV7-9,TRBJ2-2,15,TGTGCCAGCAGCTTAGAGGCAGACTCCACCGGGGAGCTGTTTTTT,CASSLEADSTGELFF
NA,NA,TRBV28,TRBJ1-2,17,TGTGCCAGCAGCCAGACAGGCCGCCCTCTAACGAACTATGGCTACACCTTC,CASSQTGRPLTNYGYTF
NA,TRBD1,TRBV6-6,TRBJ2-7,15,TGTGCCAGCAGTTCAGGGGGCACGGCATCCTACGAGCAGTACTTC,CASSSGGTASYEQYF
NA,TRBD1,TRBV5-1,TRBJ2-7,16,TGCGCCAGCAGCTTGGATGGGGACAGGGGGTTGGGCGAGCAGTACTTC,CASSLDGDRGLGEQYF
NA,NA,TRBV18,TRBJ2-1,12,TGTGCCAGCTCACCAGGGCAAAATGAGCAGTTCTTC,CASSPGQNEQFF
NA,NA,TRBV19,TRBJ1-2,15,TGTGCCAGTAGTATAAACAGCTTCCACTACTATGGCTACACCTTC,CASSINSFHYYGYTF
NA,TRBD2,TRBV7-3,TRBJ2-2,19,TGTGCCAGCAGCTCTCCGGGACTAGCGGGGGGGCCGGTCACCGGGGAGCTGTTTTTT,CASSSPGLAGGPVTGELFF
NA,NA,TRBV18,TRBJ2-3,13,TGTGCCAGCTCACCACCGGCGACAGATACGCAGTATTTT,CASSPPATDTQYF
NA,TRBD2,TRBV14,TRBJ2-1,17,TGTGCCAGCAGCCAAACGGTTTCAGCGGGAGCATTGGATGAGCAGTTCTTC,CASSQTVSAGALDEQFF
NA,NA,TRBV7-9,TRBJ1-2,15,TGTGCCAGCAGCGTAGGGACTGAGCACCCTAATGGCTACACCTTC,CASSVGTEHPNGYTF
NA,NA,TRBV5-8,TRBJ1-4,16,TGTGCCAGCAGCTTAGACGGGCGGTCAACTAATGAAAAACTGTTTTTT,CASSLDGRSTNEKLFF
NA,NA,TRBV28,TRBJ2-1,14,TGTGCCAGCAGTAAACCTCTAGGATTCAATGAGCAGTTCTTC,CASSKPLGFNEQFF
NA,NA,TRBV7-6,TRBJ2-1,15,TGTGCCAGCAGCGCAGGCAGGGGGGATAACAATGAGCAGTTCTTC,CASSAGRGDNNEQFF
few,TRBD1,TRBV7-7,TRBJ2-1,15,TGTGCTAGCAGCCCGGGACAGCTCTCCTACAATGAGCAGTTCTTC,CASSPGQLSYNEQFF
NA,NA,TRBV7-3,TRBJ1-1,15,TGTGCCAGCAGCCTTATGGACAGTCCGAACACTGAAGCTTTCTTT,CASSLMDSPNTEAFF
NA,NA,TRBV11-2,TRBJ2-7,14,TGTGCCAGCAGCTCTGCAGACATCTCCTACGAGCAGTACTTC,CASSSADISYEQYF
few,NA,TRBV14,TRBJ2-2,14,TGTGCCAGCAGCCAAGATGACTTCGCCGGGGAGCTGTTTTTT,CASSQDDFAGELFF
NA,NA,TRBV28,TRBJ1-1,14,TGTGCCAGCAGTCCAGTGCTAGGGAACACTGAAGCTTTCTTT,CASSPVLGNTEAFF
NA,TRBD2,TRBV19,TRBJ2-1,15,TGTGCCAGTACATTCGGTAGCGGGGACTACAATGAGCAGTTCTTC,CASTFGSGDYNEQFF
NA,NA,TRBV11-2,TRBJ2-7,15,TGTGCCAGCAGTTTCACGCCGGGACCCCTCTACGAGCAGTACTTC,CASSFTPGPLYEQYF
NA,NA,TRBV10-3,TRBJ1-2,12,TGTGCCACGCGCCCCTCGGACTATGGCTACACCTTC,CATRPSDYGYTF
NA,TRBD1,TRBV6-5,TRBJ2-7,15,TGTGCCAGCAGCCTGACAGGGTCATTTACCTACGAGCAGTACTTC,CASSLTGSFTYEQYF
NA,TRBD2,TRBV7-3,TRBJ2-1,15,TGTGCCAGCAGCACCTATAGCGGGGGGCGCAATGAGCAGTTCTTC,CASSTYSGGRNEQFF
NA,NA,TRBV13,TRBJ1-4,13,TGTGCCAGCAGCTCCGCCACTGGGGAAAAACTGTTTTTT,CASSSATGEKLFF
NA,NA,TRBV28,TRBJ1-1,14,TGTGCCAGCAGTTTAGGGGGTGTGGGTACTGAAGCTTTCTTT,CASSLGGVGTEAFF
medium-sized,NA,TRBV13,TRBJ2-1,16,TGTGCCAGCAGCCCCCTCTCTGGGGGGCTCTACAATGAGCAGTTCTTC,CASSPLSGGLYNEQFF
NA,NA,TRBV6-5,TRBJ2-3,13,TGTGCCAGCAGCTCTACTAGCAGAGATACGCAGTATTTT,CASSSTSRDTQYF
NA,TRBD1,TRBV5-4,TRBJ2-4,16,TGTGCCAGCAGCTTGGGGGACAGGGGGACCAAAAACATTCAGTACTTC,CASSLGDRGTKNIQYF
few,TRBD1,TRBV9,TRBJ2-7,14,TGTGCCAGCAGCCGGACAGGGGGCGGCGACGAGCAGTACTTC,CASSRTGGGDEQYF
once,TRBD2,TRBV4-3,TRBJ2-1,13,TGCGCCAGCAGCCTGGGACTACTTAATGAGCAGTTCTTC,CASSLGLLNEQFF
NA,NA,TRBV19,TRBJ1-1,13,TGTGCCAGTGGCGACGGGTACGGCACTGAAGCTTTCTTT,CASGDGYGTEAFF
NA,NA,TRBV27,TRBJ2-3,15,TGTGCCAGCAGTTTATCAAACGGGGGCACAGATACGCAGTATTTT,CASSLSNGGTDTQYF
NA,NA,TRBV6-1,TRBJ2-1,15,TGTGCCAGCAGCGAATCCCCCCCAGTCTACAATGAGCAGTTCTTC,CASSESPPVYNEQFF
NA,TRBD2,TRBV5-6,TRBJ2-7,14,TGTGCCAGCAGCGCGGGACTAGGTTCCTCCGAGCAGTACTTC,CASSAGLGSSEQYF
NA,TRBD1,TRBV6-5,TRBJ1-2,13,TGTGCCAGCAGTGGGGGGCAGGGGGCACCGGCAGACTTC,CASSGGQGAPADF
NA,NA,TRBV5-5,TRBJ1-1,13,TGTGCCAGCAGAGAAGACTTGAACACTGAAGCTTTCTTT,CASREDLNTEAFF
NA,NA,TRBV9,TRBJ2-1,14,TGTGCCAGCAGCGTAGACCCAGCCGGCAATGAGCAGTTCTTC,CASSVDPAGNEQFF
NA,NA,TRBV18,TRBJ1-1,13,TGTGCCAGCTCATCGGTCACCAACACTGAAGCTTTCTTT,CASSSVTNTEAFF
once,TRBD1,TRBV28,TRBJ2-1,13,TGTGCCAGCAGTTTGCAGGGGGACGATGAGCAGTTCTTC,CASSLQGDDEQFF
NA,NA,TRBV29-1,TRBJ1-1,13,TGCAGCGTTGAGCCTACAGGGACCACTGAAGCTTTCTTT,CSVEPTGTTEAFF
NA,NA,TRBV7-6,TRBJ2-2,14,TGTGCCAGCAGTAGATACGAGGGCACCGGGGAGCTGTTTTTT,CASSRYEGTGELFF
NA,NA,TRBV28,TRBJ1-1,13,TGTGCCAGCAGTTTGACAGGGAACACTGAAGCTTTCTTT,CASSLTGNTEAFF
few,NA,TRBV4-3,TRBJ2-7,15,TGCGCCAGCAGCCAAGGATCCGGGGGCGCCTACGAGCAGTACTTC,CASSQGSGGAYEQYF
medium-sized,TRBD1,TRBV27,TRBJ2-7,13,TGTGCCAGCAGTGGATCGACAGGGATCGAGCAGTACTTC,CASSGSTGIEQYF
NA,TRBD2,TRBV28,TRBJ2-1,15,TGTGCCAGCAGTTTAGGCGGGGGCTCCTACAATGAGCAGTTCTTC,CASSLGGGSYNEQFF
NA,TRBD1,TRBV7-9,TRBJ2-7,15,TGTGCCAGCAGCCCCCAGGACGACAGGGCCTTACGGCAGTACTTC,CASSPQDDRALRQYF
NA,TRBD1,TRBV19,TRBJ2-7,17,TGTGCCAGTAGTCCCGTCGCGACAGGGGGGGTTCCCTACGAGCAGTACTTC,CASSPVATGGVPYEQYF
NA,NA,TRBV2,TRBJ2-1,15,TGTGCCAGCAGTGAAGCGCTAGGTCCACGCAGTGAGCAGTTCTTC,CASSEALGPRSEQFF
NA,NA,TRBV5-1,TRBJ1-5,13,TGCGCCAGCAGCTTGGCGGGTCATCAGCCCCAGCATTTT,CASSLAGHQPQHF
NA,TRBD2,TRBV6-5,TRBJ2-3,15,TGTGCCAGCAGGCGGACTAGCGGGGAGCCAGATACGCAGTATTTT,CASRRTSGEPDTQYF
few,NA,TRBV5-1,TRBJ2-7,12,TGCGCCAGCAGCTGGGGGTCCTACGAGCAGTACTTC,CASSWGSYEQYF
NA,NA,TRBV5-4,TRBJ2-7,14,TGTGCCAGCAGCTTGGGACAGGCCCCCTACGAGCAGTACTTC,CASSLGQAPYEQYF
few,TRBD1,TRBV28,TRBJ2-1,14,TGTGCCAGCACCGCTGGGACAGTTTACAATGAGCAGTTCTTC,CASTAGTVYNEQFF
few,NA,TRBV9,TRBJ1-2,12,TGTGCCAGCAGCGTCGGCAGGAGTGGCTACACCTTC,CASSVGRSGYTF